The 20 T cell receptor beta chains below all came from one sample that was sequenced in a study of coeliac disease. Some clones are missing from TCRdb's copy, which holds only in-frame ones; the method was immunoSEQ multiplex PCR. The data hold roughly 4,100 clones, with 60% to 65% observed a single time. The source material was lymphocytes from the gut lamina propria. These receptors were collected from a woman aged 25 to 39 without celiac disease.

The table lists this clone with a few counts. The CDR3 reads CASSRASNQPQHF. CDR3 coding DNA: TGCGCCAGCAGCCGGGCCTCAAATCAGCCCCAGCATTTT. The rearrangement links TRBV4-1 to TRBJ1-5; D unclear. Trimming left V 4 bases short and J 4 bases short, with 8 bases between. The germline gives CDR1 MGHRA, CDR2 YSYEKL. This CDR3 has 13 amino acids.

This chain uses TRBV4-1 with TRBJ2-1; D not certain. V was trimmed by 8 bases and J by 2 bases, leaving 16 bases between them. The CDR3 is 15 residues long. Per the germline V gene, CDR1 is MGHRA and CDR2 is YSYEKL. CDR3 in DNA: TGCGCCAGCGCCCTCGACACGAGCCCCTACAATGAGCAGTTCTTC. Translation gives CASALDTSPYNEQFF.

This clone was detected a few times. V is TRBV6-5 and J is TRBJ2-7; D is undetermined. Per the germline V gene, CDR1 is MNHEY and CDR2 is SVGAGI. V gave up 0 bases and J gave up 4 bases, with 10 bases separating them. The CDR3 totals 14 residues. This CDR3 reads CASSYSNTQYEQYF. As DNA, the CDR3 is TGTGCCAGCAGTTACTCGAACACGCAGTACGAGCAGTACTTC.

This clone showed up just a few times. The chain has TRBV5-1 and TRBJ2-1, with 7 positions matching TRBD2. V lost 3 bases to trimming and J lost 6 bases; unmatched junction nucleotides: 9. The CDR3 has 15 amino acids. CDR1 SGHRS and CDR2 YFSETQ come from the germline V gene. The CDR3 loop is CASSSSGTNTNEQFF. The CDR3 DNA follows: TGCGCCAGCAGCTCATCCGGGACTAATACCAATGAGCAGTTCTTC.

The chain has TRBV2 and TRBJ2-5, with 10 bases lining up with TRBD1. The germline V gene encodes CDR1 SNHLY and CDR2 FYNNEI. This CDR3 is built from 13 residues. After removal of 6 bases from V and 4 bases from J, the junction contained 2 bases not matched to a gene. CDR3: CASSRDRGETQYF. The CDR3 DNA reads as TGTGCCAGCAGCCGGGACAGGGGAGAGACCCAGTACTTC.

The CDR3 bases are TGCGCCAGCAGCAAATCCGGGACTAAAGAGACCCAGTACTTC. It is translated as CASSKSGTKETQYF. This chain connects TRBV5-1 to TRBJ2-5; 7 positions agree with TRBD2. The CDR3 is 14 amino acids. Germline CDR1 SGHRS, CDR2 YFSETQ. V was clipped by 4 bases and J by 3 bases; unmatched bases: 6.

This chain links TRBV5-6 with TRBJ2-1, with D unresolved. The CDR3 spans 14 residues. V lost 2 bases and J lost 4, with 10 bases in between. Looked up from germline, CDR1 is SGHDT and CDR2 is YYEEEE. The CDR3 DNA is TGTGCCAGCAGCTTACGCCCGGGTTACAATGAGCAGTTCTTC. Translation gives CASSLRPGYNEQFF.

This chain's CDR3 is CASSLYSNQETQYF. The CDR3, as DNA: TGTGCCAGCAGCTTGTACAGCAACCAAGAGACCCAGTACTTC. The chain has TRBV5-8 and TRBJ2-5; no clear D. The V and J ends lost 1 base and 0 bases respectively, with 7 bases between them. This CDR3 spans 14 amino acids. Germline CDR1 SGHTS, CDR2 YDEGEE.

The chain has TRBV6-5 and TRBJ2-5, with TRBD1 as a possible D gene (8 bases). This CDR3 has 15 residues. Germline lookup yields CDR1 MNHEY and CDR2 SVGAGI. Trimming stripped 5 bases from V and 3 bases from J, with 16 bases between. Here the CDR3 reads CASSADRGGKETQYF. The CDR3, as DNA: TGTGCCAGCAGTGCTGACAGGGGAGGGAAAGAGACCCAGTACTTC.

The CDR3 DNA is TGTGCCAGCAGCACCGGACAGCCCCCTTACCTTTTCACAGATACGCAGTATTTT. Amino acid sequence: CASSTGQPPYLFTDTQYF. The chain couples TRBV5-6 to TRBJ2-3; a weak D match, TRBD1 (6 bases). V was shortened by 4 bases and J by 2 bases, with 23 bases between the two germline ends. Germline V gives CDR1 SGHDT, CDR2 YYEEEE. The CDR3 has 18 amino acids.

This clone was counted once. This chain links TRBV6-5 with TRBJ2-3; 9 bases match TRBD2. CDR1 is MNHEY and CDR2 is SVGAGI in the germline V gene. V trimming: 6 bases; J trimming: 3 bases; junction bases outside the gene matches: 7. The CDR3 is 15 amino acids. CDR3 bases: TGTGCCAGCAGAGCCGCTAGCGGGGAAACAGATACGCAGTATTTT. Translated, it gives CASRAASGETDTQYF.

The V call is TRBV5-4, the J call TRBJ1-2, with 11 bases fitting TRBD1. After removal of 4 bases from V and 3 bases from J, the junction contained 5 bases not matched to a gene. The CDR3 is 15 residues long. The germline V gene has CDR1 SGHNT and CDR2 YYREEE (reference sequence). This CDR3 reads CASSPDRGRDYGYTF. CDR3 bases: TGTGCCAGCAGCCCGGACAGGGGGCGCGACTATGGCTACACCTTC.

This clone appeared a few times. The chain links TRBV28 to TRBJ1-2, with 9 bases lining up with TRBD1. Germline V gene data show CDR1 as MDHEN and CDR2 as SYDVKM. The V and J ends lost 4 bases and 0 bases, in that order; junction bases with no gene match: 9. This CDR3 region has 17 residues. CDR3 DNA: TGTGCCAGCAGTTCACCGACAGGGGGGTACTCTAACTATGGCTACACCTTC. Translated, it gives CASSSPTGGYSNYGYTF.

This chain links TRBV18 with TRBJ1-2, with no clear D. The CDR3 contains 15 residues. V lost 1 base to trimming and J lost 0 bases, with 9 bases between them. From germline, CDR1 is KGHSH and CDR2 LQKENI. CDR3 in amino acids: CASSPRDTTNYGYTF. CDR3 DNA: TGTGCCAGCTCACCACGAGACACCACTAACTATGGCTACACCTTC. Full variable domain (remainder filled in from reference TRBV18 and TRBJ1-2): NAGVMQNPRHLVRRRGQEARLRCSPMKGHSHVYWYRQLPEEGLKFMVYLQKENIIDESGMPKERFSAEFPKEGPSILRIQQVVRGDSAAYFCASSPRDTTNYGYTFGSGTRLTVV.

The V call is TRBV30, the J call TRBJ2-7, with 9 positions matching TRBD2. This CDR3 is built from 13 residues. Losses at the gene ends were 4 bases for V and 5 bases for J; bases not matched to a gene: 6. The germline V gene encodes CDR1 GTSNPN and CDR2 SVGIG (reference sequence). The chain's CDR3 is CAWNPGTSHEQYF. The CDR3 DNA follows: TGTGCCTGGAATCCCGGGACTAGCCACGAGCAGTACTTC.

This rearrangement joins TRBV28 to TRBJ1-5, with 10 bases that match TRBD1. V was pared by 6 bases and J by 9 bases, with 11 bases of the junction left unmatched. CDR1 is MDHEN and CDR2 is SYDVKM in the germline V gene. The CDR3 spans 15 residues. In DNA, the CDR3 is TGTGCCAGCAGCAGCCTCGGGACAGGGGCCGGGCCCCAGCATTTT. Translating it yields CASSSLGTGAGPQHF.

This clone has a handful of counts. The V call is TRBV2, the J call TRBJ2-7; D possibly corresponds to TRBD2 (6 bases). V lost 4 bases and J lost 5, with 15 bases in between. This CDR3 is built from 14 residues. The V gene's germline CDR1 is SNHLY and CDR2 FYNNEI. CDR3 region: CASSVGTAGHEQYF. The CDR3, as DNA: TGTGCCAGCAGTGTAGGCACAGCGGGTCACGAGCAGTACTTC.

The V call is TRBV11-2, the J call TRBJ2-5, with TRBD1 matching 9 bases. This CDR3 is built from 15 residues. CDR1 is SGHAT, CDR2 FQNNGV, per germline. V was pared by 3 bases and J by 4 bases, with 6 bases of the junction left unmatched. The CDR3 DNA sequence: TGTGCCAGCAGCTTGTCACAGGGGGCGGGAGAGACCCAGTACTTC. This gives the protein CASSLSQGAGETQYF.

The chain carries TRBV5-5 and TRBJ2-5; possible D gene TRBD1, 5 bases. V was clipped by 0 bases and J by 5 bases, with 14 bases between them. The length of the CDR3 is 15 residues. Germline CDR1 reads SGHKS; CDR2 reads YYEKEE (reference sequence). The CDR3 sequence is CASSLVGQGGETQYF. The CDR3, as DNA: TGTGCCAGCAGCTTGGTCGGGCAGGGTGGTGAGACCCAGTACTTC.

The chain is built from TRBV4-2 and TRBJ1-1; TRBD1 agrees at 7 bases. In germline, CDR1 is LGHNA, CDR2 YNFKEQ. The CDR3 contains 13 residues. Losses at the gene ends were 5 bases for V and 1 base for J; bases not matched to a gene: 1. The CDR3 region has the DNA TGTGCCAGCAGCGGGACAGAGAACACTGAAGCTTTCTTT. Translating gives CASSGTENTEAFF.